These 31 T cell receptor beta chains share one sample of origin, sequenced in a study of cytomegalovirus exposure and HLA in healthy donors. PCR employed 60 Vbeta and 13 Jbeta primers. Clones were read by immunoSEQ multiplex PCR, and TCRdb kept only the in-frame ones, dropping some. This sample has some 190,000 clones, with around three quarters found just once. Material for sequencing was PBMCs. The receptor source for this set is a woman between 25 and 40 years old in good health and CMV-seropositive.

As regards this clone: Sequence at one end of the junction differs from germline and may be a read error. The V gene is TRBV27, the J gene TRBJ2-2; tentatively, D is TRBD1 (5 bases). The germline V gene has CDR1 MNHEY and CDR2 SMNVEV (reference sequence). This CDR3 comprises 17 residues. CDR3 sequence (DNA): TGTGTCAGCAGTTTCCCAAGGCAGGGTTATGGCACCGGGGAGCTGTTTTTT. Translation: CVSSFPRQGYGTGELFF.

CDR3 region: CASSSGRGVNTEAFF. CDR3 bases: TGCGCCAGCAGCTCGGGGCGGGGGGTAAACACTGAAGCTTTCTTT. This chain uses TRBV5-1 with TRBJ1-1; a possible D gene is TRBD1 (5 bases). The V and J ends lost 3 bases and 2 bases respectively, with 14 bases between them. The CDR3 is made up of 15 amino acids. Germline assignment: CDR1 SGHRS and CDR2 YFSETQ.

This clone has more than one count but fewer than ten. The rearrangement links TRBV7-9 to TRBJ1-3; D gene ambiguous. The V gene lost 6 bases and the J gene lost 2 bases, with 14 bases spanning the gap. Per germline, CDR1 SEHNR and CDR2 FQNEAQ (reference sequence). The CDR3 covers 15 residues. CDR3 amino acids: CASRPNIRTGNTIYF. CDR3 sequence (DNA): TGTGCCAGCAGACCCAATATCAGGACTGGAAACACCATATATTTT.

This clone came up once. The J gene is TRBJ2-3, the V gene TRBV6-5, with TRBD2 identical over 9 bases. Per the germline V gene, CDR1 is MNHEY and CDR2 is SVGAGI. The CDR3 runs to 15 residues. Trimming cost V 7 bases and J 4 bases; bases outside gene matches: 9. CDR3: CASTLPRGGPDTQYF. CDR3 DNA sequence: TGTGCCAGCACGTTACCGCGGGGGGGCCCAGATACGCAGTATTTT.

V is TRBV7-9 and J is TRBJ1-4, with TRBD1 matching 11 bases. V lost 5 bases to trimming and J lost 6 bases; unmatched junction nucleotides: 2. The CDR3 length is 14 residues. The V gene's germline CDR1 is SEHNR and CDR2 FQNEAQ (reference sequence). The CDR3 DNA reads TGTGCCAGCAGCACGGGACAGGGGGATGAAAAACTGTTTTTT. Translating it yields CASSTGQGDEKLFF.

J is TRBJ1-1 and V is TRBV4-1; no reliable D call. The length of the CDR3 is 13 residues. V was trimmed by 3 bases and J by 6 bases, leaving 11 bases between them. Germline lookup yields CDR1 MGHRA and CDR2 YSYEKL. The CDR3 DNA reads as TGCGCCAGCAGCCACGCAGGCCGCCCTGAAGCTTTCTTT. Its protein is CASSHAGRPEAFF.

This chain uses TRBV7-8 with TRBJ1-3; no clear D gene. Germline lookup yields CDR1 SGHVS and CDR2 FQNEAQ. The CDR3 totals 14 residues. The V end lost 5 bases, the J end lost 2 bases, and 10 bases lay between the germline ends. In nucleotides, the CDR3 is TGTGCCAGCAGCCCCAGAGGCGCTGGAAACACCATATATTTT. It translates to CASSPRGAGNTIYF.

V gene TRBV10-3 combines with J gene TRBJ1-4; 7 nucleotides line up with TRBD1. Germline V gene lookup returns CDR1 ENHRY and CDR2 SYGVKD. The CDR3 covers 15 residues. Trimming took 5 bases from V and 2 from J; bases not matched to a gene: 5. CDR3 amino acids: CAISSSTGTNEKLFF. The CDR3, as DNA: TGTGCCATCAGTTCCTCGACAGGGACTAATGAAAAACTGTTTTTT.

V is TRBV5-1 and J is TRBJ1-6; D perhaps matches TRBD1 (6 bases). Deletions cut 4 bases from V and 7 bases from J, with 18 bases between. The CDR3 is made up of 16 amino acids. From germline, CDR1 is SGHRS and CDR2 YFSETQ. The CDR3 region has the DNA TGCGCCAGCAGCATCGGGACACCGGGGGGGAATTCACCCCTCCACTTT. It translates to CASSIGTPGGNSPLHF.

The J gene is TRBJ2-2, the V gene TRBV6-5; D might be TRBD1 (5 bases). The germline gives CDR1 MNHEY, CDR2 SVGAGI. Trimming removed 0 bases at V and 1 base at J, with 9 bases between. The CDR3 runs to 16 residues. In DNA, the CDR3 is TGTGCCAGCAGTTACTCCCAGGGTTGGAACACCGGGGAGCTGTTTTTT. Amino acids: CASSYSQGWNTGELFF.

The chain links TRBV28 to TRBJ1-2; D unresolved. Per the germline V gene, CDR1 is MDHEN and CDR2 is SYDVKM. The CDR3 consists of 13 residues. V was pared by 5 bases and J by 7 bases, with 14 bases between. The CDR3 protein is CASSLPLTPGYTF. The DNA for the CDR3 is TGTGCCAGCAGTCTACCCTTGACTCCTGGCTACACCTTC.

The V and J genes are TRBV10-2 and TRBJ2-5; D is unresolved. The length of the CDR3 is 12 residues. The germline CDR1 and CDR2 sequences are WSHSY and SAAADI. V gave up 6 bases and J gave up 2 bases, with 7 bases separating them. CDR3 bases: TGCGCCAGCAGGCAGGTACAAGAGACCCAGTACTTC. Its protein product is CASRQVQETQYF.

This rearrangement joins TRBV7-2 to TRBJ1-1; the match to TRBD1 covers 8 bases. The V gene's germline CDR1 is SGHTA and CDR2 FQGNSA. There are 14 residues in the CDR3. The junction had 12 bases not matched to a gene; V was cut back by 11 bases and J by 4 bases. The CDR3 DNA reads as TGTGCCGGGGGGGGCAGGGGGCCATTCACTGAAGCTTTCTTT. Protein sequence: CAGGGRGPFTEAFF.

The rearrangement joins TRBV9 to TRBJ2-2; unclear D gene. The CDR3 is made up of 15 amino acids. Germline CDR1 reads SGDLS; CDR2 reads YYNGEE. The ends were cut back, 1 base at V and 1 base at J, with 8 bases in the middle. CDR3 protein: CASSVSPMNTGELFF. CDR3 DNA sequence: TGTGCCAGCAGCGTAAGCCCGATGAACACCGGGGAGCTGTTTTTT.

J is TRBJ2-7 and V is TRBV10-3; 9 bases map to TRBD2. Germline V gene data show CDR1 as ENHRY and CDR2 as SYGVKD. V gave up 4 bases and J gave up 0 bases; unmatched junction bases: 7. The CDR3 has 16 amino acids. The CDR3 region is CAISGGASGASYEQYF. CDR3 DNA: TGTGCCATCAGTGGGGGGGCTAGCGGGGCCTCCTACGAGCAGTACTTC.

The chain is built from TRBV5-1 and TRBJ1-4; maybe TRBD1 (5 bases). Germline V gives CDR1 SGHRS, CDR2 YFSETQ. Trimming took off 4 bases at V and 4 bases at J, with 17 bases between the two ends. The CDR3 loop spans 16 amino acids. The CDR3 region has the DNA TGCGCCAGCAGCCCCTACGGGGGAGAGATTAATGAAAAACTGTTTTTT. This sequence encodes CASSPYGGEINEKLFF.

This sequence joins TRBV7-2 and TRBJ2-5; no clear D. The V end was cut by 5 bases, the J end by 5 bases, with 15 bases between. Germline CDR1 SGHTA, CDR2 FQGNSA. The CDR3 runs to 14 residues. CDR3 sequence reads: CASSVPVNLETQYF. The CDR3 DNA reads as TGTGCCAGCAGCGTCCCAGTGAATTTGGAGACCCAGTACTTC.

The chain joins TRBV6-5 to TRBJ2-7, with D possibly TRBD1 on 6 matching bases. The V gene lost 6 bases and the J gene lost 2 bases, with 17 bases spanning the gap. The CDR3 runs 15 residues. CDR1 MNHEY and CDR2 SVGAGI come from the germline V gene. The CDR3 DNA follows: TGTGCCAGCAGCCGCAACGAGGGGGACCCCTACGAGCAGTACTTC. Residues: CASSRNEGDPYEQYF.

V gene TRBV4-1 combines with J gene TRBJ2-7; 7 nucleotides match TRBD1. The CDR3 contains 13 residues. With 5 bases clipped from V and 3 bases from J, the junction kept 4 bases outside the gene matches. The V gene's germline CDR1 is MGHRA and CDR2 YSYEKL. CDR3 protein: CASSYRGSYEQYF. The CDR3 coding sequence is TGCGCCAGCAGCTACAGGGGAAGCTACGAGCAGTACTTC.

This rearrangement joins TRBV27 to TRBJ2-7, with 11 bases lining up with TRBD2. Germline CDR1 and CDR2: MNHEY and SMNVEV (reference sequence). The CDR3 totals 18 residues. Trimming at V came to 6 bases and at J to 3 bases, leaving 16 bases not matched to a gene. The CDR3 DNA follows: TGTGCCAGCAGAGGCCTGGGTCTAGCGGGGGGCTGGGTCTACGAGCAGTACTTC. The encoded protein is CASRGLGLAGGWVYEQYF.

V and J are TRBV6-4 and TRBJ2-3; D unclear. The CDR3 has 16 amino acids. Trimming left V 5 bases short and J 1 base short, with 16 bases between. CDR1 and CDR2 from the germline V gene are MRHNA and SNTAGT. The CDR3 here is CASSPLHYDGTDTQYF. The CDR3 nucleotides are TGTGCCAGCAGTCCTCTCCACTACGATGGCACAGATACGCAGTATTTT.

As for this clone: A junction end diverges from the germline sequence, so it may reflect a read error. V and J are TRBV13 and TRBJ2-1; 9 bases match TRBD2. Per germline, CDR1 PRHDT and CDR2 FYEKMQ (reference sequence). The CDR3 is 15 residues long. This CDR3 is CASSLGTSIYNEQFF. The CDR3 nucleotides read TGTGCCAGCAGCCTAGGGACTAGCATCTACAATGAGCAGTTCTTC.

V usage is TRBV19 and J usage is TRBJ2-3; D is unclear. The CDR3 covers 12 residues. CDR1 LNHDA and CDR2 SQIVND come from the germline V gene (reference sequence). V was pared by 5 bases and J by 6 bases, with 9 bases between. CDR3 DNA sequence: TGTGCCAGTAGTCCACTCTCGGATACGCAGTATTTT. Translation: CASSPLSDTQYF.

V and J are TRBV5-1 and TRBJ2-2, with 13 positions matching TRBD2. Germline V lookup: CDR1 SGHRS, CDR2 YFSETQ. The CDR3 is made up of 16 amino acids. The V segment lost 1 base and the J segment 4 bases; nucleotides outside the gene matches: 1. DNA of the CDR3: TGCGCCAGCAGCTTGACTAGCGGGGGGGTCACCGGGGAGCTGTTTTTT. Amino acid sequence: CASSLTSGGVTGELFF. The full variable domain, completed using reference TRBV5-1 and TRBJ2-2, is KAGVTQTPRYLIKTRGQQVTLSCSPISGHRSVSWYQQTPGQGLQFLFEYFSETQRNKGNFPGRFSGRQFSNSRSEMNVSTLELGDSALYLCASSLTSGGVTGELFFGEGSRLTVL.

The chain employs TRBV5-4 and TRBJ2-1; possible D gene TRBD2, 6 bases. The CDR3 contains 12 residues. CDR1 SGHNT and CDR2 YYREEE come from the germline V gene (reference sequence). Trimming removed 6 bases at V and 15 bases at J, with 19 bases between. The CDR3 protein is CASTPRGKSTFF. The CDR3, as DNA: TGTGCCAGCACCCCCCGCGGGAAAAGCACGTTCTTC.

The chain combines TRBV2 with TRBJ1-6; the D is unclear. This CDR3 is 14 amino acids long. Germline V gives CDR1 SNHLY, CDR2 FYNNEI. Between the trimmed V and J ends, which lost 6 bases and 10 bases, there was a span of 16 bases. CDR3 loop: CASSLAGRSSPLHF. In nucleotides, the CDR3 is TGTGCCAGCAGCCTCGCGGGAAGAAGCTCACCCCTCCACTTT.

This clone has a handful of counts. This chain joins TRBV28 and TRBJ1-4; D is ambiguous. This CDR3 has 15 amino acids. The V gene's germline CDR1 is MDHEN and CDR2 SYDVKM. V was cut by 5 bases and J by 6 bases, with 16 bases left in between. The CDR3 loop reads CASSPDLGGYEKLFF. Written as DNA, the CDR3 is TGTGCCAGCAGTCCGGACCTGGGAGGTTATGAAAAACTGTTTTTT.

V usage is TRBV5-5 and J usage is TRBJ1-2, with a weak D call TRBD1 (5 bases). The CDR3 totals 15 residues. V lost 1 base and J lost 3, with 13 bases in between. CDR1 is SGHKS and CDR2 is YYEKEE in the germline V gene (reference sequence). The CDR3 protein is CASSLTVRDDYGYTF. The CDR3 DNA sequence: TGTGCCAGCAGCTTGACGGTCAGGGATGACTATGGCTACACCTTC.

CDR3 amino acids: CASSFATVYSNQPQHF. The CDR3 DNA is TGTGCCAGCAGTTTTGCAACGGTTTATAGCAATCAGCCCCAGCATTTT. The V gene is TRBV6-6, the J gene TRBJ1-5; D not certain. The CDR3 covers 16 residues. The germline gives CDR1 MNHNY, CDR2 SVGAGI (reference sequence). V shed 4 bases and J shed 0 bases, with 13 bases lying between them.

V is TRBV11-2 and J is TRBJ2-1; TRBD1 is a possible D gene (6 bases). The CDR3 consists of 15 residues. Germline V gene lookup returns CDR1 SGHAT and CDR2 FQNNGV. Trimming took off 1 base at V and 4 bases at J, with 11 bases between the two ends. The CDR3 sequence is CASSLGGTKYNEQFF. The CDR3 nucleotides read TGTGCCAGCAGCTTAGGAGGGACAAAATACAATGAGCAGTTCTTC. Together with reference TRBV11-2 and TRBJ2-1, the CDR3 gives the full variable domain: EAGVAQSPRYKIIEKRQSVAFWCNPISGHATLYWYQQILGQGPKLLIQFQNNGVVDDSQLPKDRFSAERLKGVDSTLKIQPAKLEDSAVYLCASSLGGTKYNEQFFGPGTRLTVL.

The chain employs TRBV28 and TRBJ1-1; TRBD1 matches at 11 bases. V gave up 3 bases and J gave up 6 bases; unmatched junction bases: 9. Germline V lookup: CDR1 MDHEN, CDR2 SYDVKM. This CDR3 is built from 16 residues. In DNA, the CDR3 is TGTGCCAGCAGTTTTGGGGGAGGGACAGGGGGATCTGAAGCTTTCTTT. It codes for CASSFGGGTGGSEAFF.